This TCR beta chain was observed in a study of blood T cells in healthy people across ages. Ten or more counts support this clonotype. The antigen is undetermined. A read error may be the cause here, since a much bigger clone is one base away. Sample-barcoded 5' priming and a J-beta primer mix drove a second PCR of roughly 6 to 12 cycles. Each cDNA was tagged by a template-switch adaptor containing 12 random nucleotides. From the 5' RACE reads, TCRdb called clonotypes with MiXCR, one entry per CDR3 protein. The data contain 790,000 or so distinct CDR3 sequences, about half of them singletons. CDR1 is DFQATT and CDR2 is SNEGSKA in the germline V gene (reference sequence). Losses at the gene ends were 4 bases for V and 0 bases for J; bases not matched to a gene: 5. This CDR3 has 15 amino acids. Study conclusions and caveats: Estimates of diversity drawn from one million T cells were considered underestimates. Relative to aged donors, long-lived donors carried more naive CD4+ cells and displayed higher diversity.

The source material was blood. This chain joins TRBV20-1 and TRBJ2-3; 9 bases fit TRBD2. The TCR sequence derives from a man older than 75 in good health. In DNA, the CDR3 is TGCAGTGCTAAGACTAGCGGTTCTAGCACAGATACGCAGTATTTT. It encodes CSAKTSGSSTDTQYF.